A single sample gave rise to the 29 T cell receptor beta chains below, sequenced in a study of cytotoxic CD8 clonotypes in ibrutinib-treated CLL. Sequencing used immunoSEQ multiplex PCR; TCRdb keeps in-frame clones, though not all of them. The table shows some 300,000 clones, with around four fifths occurring only once. Sequenced material: PBMCs, taken before ibrutinib treatment. These receptor sequences come from a human donor with chronic lymphocytic leukemia.

The rearrangement links TRBV4-1 to TRBJ2-1; perhaps TRBD2 as D (6 bases). The CDR3 extends over 12 amino acids. The V end was cut by 1 base, the J end by 10 bases, with 8 bases between. Germline V lookup: CDR1 MGHRA, CDR2 YSYEKL. The CDR3 spells CASSQGSGEQFF. CDR3 DNA: TGCGCCAGCAGCCAAGGTAGCGGCGAGCAGTTCTTC.

The sample holds a few counts of this clone. The chain has TRBV9 and TRBJ2-1; D remains ambiguous. This CDR3 comprises 15 residues. V was pared by 3 bases and J by 8 bases, with 18 bases between. Germline V CDR1 and CDR2: SGDLS, YYNGEE. The CDR3 coding sequence is TGTGCCAGCAGCGCGGGCCCTTTCGCTGGTGATGAGCAGTTCTTC. It translates to CASSAGPFAGDEQFF.

The V call is TRBV9, the J call TRBJ2-2; 11 nucleotides match TRBD2. The CDR3 contains 17 residues. V was clipped by 6 bases and J by 5 bases; unmatched bases: 12. Germline V CDR1 and CDR2: SGDLS, YYNGEE. This chain's CDR3 is CASMPTSGSGGTGELFF. CDR3 nucleotide sequence: TGTGCCAGCATGCCTACTAGCGGGAGCGGAGGAACCGGGGAGCTGTTTTTT.

J is TRBJ1-5 and V is TRBV28; 11 positions match TRBD1. V trimming: 6 bases; J trimming: 6 bases; junction bases outside the gene matches: 4. Germline values: CDR1 MDHEN, CDR2 SYDVKM. The CDR3 runs to 14 residues. This CDR3 is CASRPDRGLQPQHF. DNA for the CDR3: TGTGCCAGCAGACCGGACAGGGGGCTTCAGCCCCAGCATTTT.

The gene calls are TRBV7-9 and TRBJ2-1, with D possibly called TRBD1 or TRBD2 (5 bases each). V was clipped by 1 base and J by 9 bases, with 16 bases between them. This CDR3 has 15 amino acids. Per the germline V gene, CDR1 is SEHNR and CDR2 is FQNEAQ (reference sequence). The CDR3 sequence: CASSLEVLAQGEQFF. The CDR3 region has the DNA TGTGCCAGCAGCTTAGAAGTCCTAGCTCAGGGTGAGCAGTTCTTC.

V gene TRBV12-5 combines with J gene TRBJ2-3, with D hard to call. This CDR3 spans 12 amino acids. Trimming removed 5 bases from V and 3 bases from J, with 6 bases in between. Germline loops: CDR1 LGHNT, CDR2 FRNRAP. The CDR3 region is CASGLWTDTQYF. The CDR3 nucleotides are TGTGCTAGTGGTCTATGGACAGATACGCAGTATTTT.

The V and J genes are TRBV11-3 and TRBJ2-3; the match to TRBD2 covers 10 bases. Germline loops: CDR1 SGHNT, CDR2 YENEEA. CDR3 length equals 15 residues. V was clipped by 2 bases and J by 1 base; unmatched bases: 0. CDR3 coding DNA: TGTGCCAGCAGCTTACTAGCGGGGGGCACAGATACGCAGTATTTT. The encoded protein is CASSLLAGGTDTQYF. Full variable domain (missing parts from reference TRBV11-3 and TRBJ2-3): EAGVVQSPRYKIIEKKQPVAFWCNPISGHNTLYWYLQNLGQGPELLIRYENEEAVDDSQLPKDRFSAERLKGVDSTLKIQPAELGDSAVYLCASSLLAGGTDTQYFGPGTRLTVL.

This clone was observed once. The chain has TRBV6-5 and TRBJ1-1; TRBD1 aligns across 8 bases. CDR1 and CDR2 (germline): MNHEY, SVGAGI. This CDR3 contains 15 residues. The ends lost 3 bases at V and 3 bases at J; junction bases unmatched: 6. CDR3 loop: CASSYNRGVYTEAFF. Here the CDR3 DNA reads TGTGCCAGCAGTTATAACAGGGGGGTGTACACTGAAGCTTTCTTT.

This chain connects TRBV5-6 to TRBJ2-1; TRBD2 aligns across 12 bases. Per germline, CDR1 SGHDT and CDR2 YYEEEE. V lost 5 bases and J lost 6; bases outside the gene matches: 12. The CDR3 spans 17 residues. DNA of the CDR3: TGTGCCAGCAGATACGACCGGACTAGCGGGATTCGCAATGAGCAGTTCTTC. As protein: CASRYDRTSGIRNEQFF.

Only a few counts were recorded for this clone. This chain links TRBV18 with TRBJ2-1; 12 bases are shared with TRBD2. Germline loops: CDR1 KGHSH, CDR2 LQKENI. With 4 bases clipped from V and 4 bases from J, the junction kept 2 bases outside the gene matches. The CDR3 sequence is 15 residues long. The CDR3 reads CASSLGTSGYNEQFF. DNA for the CDR3: TGTGCCAGCTCACTCGGGACTAGCGGGTACAATGAGCAGTTCTTC.

The chain combines TRBV4-2 with TRBJ2-3, with 8 bases identical to TRBD2. The V segment lost 0 bases and the J segment 3 bases; nucleotides outside the gene matches: 2. In germline, CDR1 is LGHNA, CDR2 YNFKEQ. The CDR3 sequence is 15 residues long. This CDR3 is CASSQEASGTDTQYF. The CDR3 DNA sequence: TGTGCCAGCAGCCAAGAGGCTAGCGGGACAGATACGCAGTATTTT.

In DNA form, the CDR3 reads TGCGCCAGCAGCTTCCTGGCTATGACAGGGCCCGCTGAAGCTTTCTTT. Its protein is CASSFLAMTGPAEAFF. The chain uses TRBV5-1 and TRBJ1-1, with 7 bases identical to TRBD1. The germline V gene has CDR1 SGHRS and CDR2 YFSETQ. The trim removed 2 bases at V and 6 bases at J, leaving 13 bases unmatched. This CDR3 is built from 16 residues.

The chain is built from TRBV5-1 and TRBJ2-6; the match to TRBD1 covers 7 bases. The CDR3 is 18 residues long. With V trimmed by 3 bases and J by 2 bases, 11 bases remained unmatched. CDR1 is SGHRS and CDR2 is YFSETQ in the germline V gene. The CDR3 loop reads CASSSLSTGPTGANVLTF. The CDR3 DNA follows: TGCGCCAGCAGCTCTCTATCGACAGGGCCAACTGGGGCCAACGTCCTGACTTTC.

The chain combines TRBV19 with TRBJ2-7, with 7 positions matching TRBD2. The germline CDR1 and CDR2 sequences are LNHDA and SQIVND (reference sequence). The length of the CDR3 is 16 residues. After removal of 6 bases from V and 0 bases from J, the junction contained 11 bases not matched to a gene. In DNA, the CDR3 is TGTGCCAGTAGCACTAGCGTCATCGGGTTCTCCTACGAGCAGTACTTC. Translating it yields CASSTSVIGFSYEQYF.

V usage is TRBV4-3 and J usage is TRBJ2-2; D call uncertain. The CDR3 has 14 residues. Germline lookup yields CDR1 LGHNA and CDR2 YSLEER. Trimming took 4 bases from V and 2 from J, leaving 8 bases between them. CDR3 sequence: CASSLDHNTGELFF. DNA for the CDR3: TGCGCCAGCAGCCTGGACCACAACACCGGGGAGCTGTTTTTT.

The J gene is TRBJ2-3, the V gene TRBV15; 10 nucleotides align to TRBD2. Germline CDR1 reads LNHNV; CDR2 reads YYDKDF (reference sequence). The CDR3 is 16 residues long. The trim removed 0 bases at V and 2 bases at J, leaving 2 bases unmatched. In DNA form, the CDR3 reads TGTGCCACCAGCAGAGATCTAGCGGGGGTCACAGATACGCAGTATTTT. It encodes CATSRDLAGVTDTQYF.

The rearrangement uses TRBV6-6 and TRBJ1-2; D not certain. The CDR3 has 13 amino acids. From germline, CDR1 is MNHNY and CDR2 SVGAGI (reference sequence). V was shortened by 3 bases and J by 5 bases, with 10 bases between the two germline ends. In DNA form, the CDR3 reads TGTGCCAGCAGTTATTCGGTTCTATATGGCTACACCTTC. Protein: CASSYSVLYGYTF.

This clone was counted a few times. V usage is TRBV7-3 and J usage is TRBJ2-7; the D call may be TRBD1 or TRBD2 (5 bases each). V lost 5 bases, J lost 7 bases, and 18 bases lay in between. CDR1 is SGHTA and CDR2 is FQGTGA in the germline V gene. The length of the CDR3 is 14 residues. The CDR3: CASSPPGRLSEQYF. CDR3 in DNA: TGTGCCAGCAGCCCCCCGGGACGGTTGTCAGAGCAGTACTTC.

V and J are TRBV9 and TRBJ1-1; 7 bases match TRBD1. The CDR3 runs 15 residues. Germline V gene lookup returns CDR1 SGDLS and CDR2 YYNGEE. V lost 2 bases to trimming and J lost 0 bases; unmatched junction nucleotides: 4. The CDR3 spells CASSVGDSLNTEAFF. The CDR3 DNA follows: TGTGCCAGCAGCGTTGGGGACAGTTTGAACACTGAAGCTTTCTTT.

J is TRBJ2-5 and V is TRBV9, with 11 bases aligning to TRBD1. With 5 bases clipped from V and 5 bases from J, the junction kept 11 bases outside the gene matches. CDR1 and CDR2 (germline): SGDLS, YYNGEE. The CDR3 consists of 16 residues. The DNA of the CDR3 is TGTGCCAGCAGTGAATCGGACAGGGGGCTGGGGGAGACCCAGTACTTC. Its translation: CASSESDRGLGETQYF.

The J gene is TRBJ2-1, the V gene TRBV9; 10 bases agree with TRBD2. The CDR3 consists of 18 residues. CDR1 and CDR2 (germline): SGDLS, YYNGEE. After removal of 0 bases from V and 7 bases from J, the junction contained 13 bases not matched to a gene. CDR3 region: CASSVAYTAGGPGNEQFF. The DNA of the CDR3 is TGTGCCAGCAGCGTAGCTTATACAGCGGGAGGGCCGGGGAATGAGCAGTTCTTC.

Here the CDR3 reads CASSSRAGLNTIYF. CDR3 bases: TGTGCCAGCAGCTCCAGGGCGGGTCTCAACACCATATATTTT. V is TRBV7-8 and J is TRBJ1-3, with a possible D match to TRBD1 (5 bases). Trimming removed 4 bases from V and 7 bases from J, with 14 bases in between. The CDR3 contains 14 residues. Germline CDR1 reads SGHVS; CDR2 reads FQNEAQ.

The V and J genes are TRBV30 and TRBJ2-1; D might be TRBD1 (5 bases). This CDR3 region has 13 residues. V dropped 7 bases and J dropped 5 bases, with 15 bases sitting between them. Germline CDR1 is GTSNPN and CDR2 is SVGIG (reference sequence). The CDR3 DNA reads TGTGCCTCCCGACAGCGACTCGACAATGAGCAGTTCTTC. This codes for CASRQRLDNEQFF.

This chain joins TRBV25-1 and TRBJ2-7, with 9 bases that match TRBD1. The CDR3 is made up of 14 amino acids. V lost 2 bases and J lost 6; bases outside the gene matches: 5. Germline lookup yields CDR1 MGHDK and CDR2 SYGVNS. In DNA form, the CDR3 reads TGTGCCAGCAGTGAAGCGAACAGGGGGCCCGAGCAGTACTTC. Translation: CASSEANRGPEQYF.

V and J are TRBV29-1 and TRBJ2-1, with D tentatively TRBD1 (6 bases). CDR1 and CDR2 from the germline V gene are SQVTM and ANQGSEA. V lost 8 bases and J lost 5, with 16 bases in between. The CDR3 covers 13 residues. The CDR3 here is CSYRDNFDNEQFF. The CDR3 nucleotides are TGCAGCTACCGGGACAACTTCGACAATGAGCAGTTCTTC.

The rearrangement links TRBV29-1 to TRBJ1-5; 9 nucleotides agree with TRBD1. With V trimmed by 7 bases and J by 7 bases, 8 bases remained unmatched. CDR3 length equals 13 residues. Germline V gene sequence: CDR1 SQVTM, CDR2 ANQGSEA. The DNA for the CDR3 is TGCAGCGCTGGACAGGGGTCGGGGCAGCCCCAGCATTTT. This translates into CSAGQGSGQPQHF.

The chain has TRBV5-1 and TRBJ2-3; no clear D gene. This CDR3 is built from 13 residues. Germline V CDR1 and CDR2: SGHRS, YFSETQ. The V end lost 1 base, the J end lost 2 bases, and 5 bases lay between the germline ends. The CDR3 sequence is CASSLFATDTQYF. The CDR3 region has the DNA TGCGCCAGCAGCTTGTTTGCCACAGATACGCAGTATTTT.

This clone was seen more than once but under ten times. The V gene is TRBV7-9, the J gene TRBJ2-7, with 12 bases matching TRBD1. CDR1 SEHNR and CDR2 FQNEAQ come from the germline V gene (reference sequence). The CDR3 is 16 amino acids. V shed 1 base, J shed 4 bases, and the junction held 5 bases outside the gene matches. DNA of the CDR3: TGTGCCAGCAGCTTAGGTGGGGACAGGGGGCTGTACGAGCAGTACTTC. Translation: CASSLGGDRGLYEQYF.

The rearrangement joins TRBV11-2 to TRBJ1-3, with 8 bases that match TRBD1. The CDR3 loop spans 15 amino acids. Per the germline V gene, CDR1 is SGHAT and CDR2 is FQNNGV. J was trimmed by 2 bases and V by 2 bases; bases with no gene match: 2. Written as DNA, the CDR3 is TGTGCCAGCAGCTTATCGGGACAGGCTGGAAACACCATATATTTT. Its translation: CASSLSGQAGNTIYF.